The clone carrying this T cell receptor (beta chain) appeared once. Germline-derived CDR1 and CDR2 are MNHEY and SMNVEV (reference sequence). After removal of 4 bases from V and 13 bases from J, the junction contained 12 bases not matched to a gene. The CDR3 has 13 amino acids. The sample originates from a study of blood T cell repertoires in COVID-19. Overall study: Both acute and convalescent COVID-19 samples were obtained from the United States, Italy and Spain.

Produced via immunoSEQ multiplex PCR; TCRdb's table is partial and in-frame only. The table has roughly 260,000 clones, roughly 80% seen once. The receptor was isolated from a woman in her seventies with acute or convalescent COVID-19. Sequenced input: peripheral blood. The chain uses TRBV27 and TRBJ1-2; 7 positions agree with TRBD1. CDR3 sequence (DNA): TGTGCCAGCAGTTACCAAGAGGACAGGCCCCTCACCTTC. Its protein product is CASSYQEDRPLTF.